Listed here is a single T cell receptor (beta chain). Its specificity is unknown. Assay: immunoSEQ multiplex PCR; the TCRdb copy retains only in-frame clones and omits some. The sample records 49,000 or so clones, around nine tenths being singletons. These data originate in a study of OX40 agonist ivuxolimab in advanced cancers. For the study at large: It was permissible to have had prior anti-PD-1, anti-PD-L1 or anti-CTLA-4 therapy, and around 41% had some.

The germline V gene encodes CDR1 SNHLY and CDR2 FYNNEI. CDR3 length equals 18 residues. V was pared by 8 bases and J by 0 bases, with 23 bases between. Study-level results: CD4+ and CD8+ T cells in blood underwent clonal expansion by week 6 at 0.1 to 3.0 mg/kg. Expanded clones belonging to CD8+ T cells outnumbered, on average, those of CD4+.

This sequence originates from an adult with an advanced solid tumor such as melanoma, head and neck, liver or kidney cancer. The sequences come from CD4+ or CD8+ T cells sorted from blood, collected in a trial of the OX40 agonist ivuxolimab. V gene TRBV2 combines with J gene TRBJ1-5; D is perhaps TRBD1 (6 bases). CDR3 protein: CASGPNEPGQFSNQPQHF. The DNA of the CDR3 is TGTGCCAGCGGCCCCAACGAGCCCGGACAGTTTAGCAATCAGCCCCAGCATTTT. The full variable domain, its missing parts supplied by reference TRBV2 and TRBJ1-5, is EPEVTQTPSHQVTQMGQEVILRCVPISNHLYFYWYRQILGQKVEFLVSFYNNEISEKSEIFDDQFSVERPDGSNFTLKIRSTKLEDSAMYFCASGPNEPGQFSNQPQHFGDGTRLSIL.